Following are 29 T cell receptor delta chains from one sample sequenced in a study of gamma-delta T cells after stem cell transplantation. TCRdb re-called the RT-PCR reads via CATT. The table records roughly 3,200 delta-chain clones, more than 4.5% of them present only once. The sample comprised gamma-delta T cells. These receptors all come from a human donor. It is not recorded whose cells these are; they may come from a transplant donor.

This clone was seen a single time. J is TRDJ1 and V is TRDV2, with 8 nucleotides matching TRDD3. V shed 8 bases and J 1 base; nucleotides not matched to a gene: 11. Germline CDR1 is GEAIGNYY and CDR2 is EKD. CDR3 size: 15 residues. The CDR3 protein is CASYGVGDSTDKLIF. CDR3 coding DNA: TGTGCCTCTTACGGGGTGGGGGATTCCACCGATAAACTCATCTTT.

Judged by abundance, this clone is medium-sized. The chain uses TRDV2 and TRDJ3; tentatively, D is TRDD3 (5 bases). Germline CDR1 and CDR2: GEAIGNYY and EKD. Trimming stripped 0 bases from V and 0 bases from J, with 11 bases between. The CDR3 contains 18 residues. CDR3 residues: CACDTAGSSSWDTRQMFF. Written as DNA, the CDR3 is TGTGCCTGTGACACCGCTGGGTCAAGCTCCTGGGACACCCGACAGATGTTTTTC.

This clone qualifies as large. The chain combines TRDV2 with TRDJ3; TRDD3 matches 12 bases. CDR1 and CDR2 from the germline V gene are GEAIGNYY and EKD. There are 20 residues in the CDR3. After removal of 2 bases from V and 1 base from J, the junction contained 8 bases not matched to a gene. The chain's CDR3 is CACDNTGGYLPSWDTRQMFF. CDR3 bases: TGTGCCTGTGACAATACTGGGGGATACTTACCGTCCTGGGACACCCGACAGATGTTTTTC.

In regard to this clone: This could be a read error, since a much larger clone is one nucleotide away. The rearrangement uses TRDV2 and TRDJ3; the match to TRDD3 covers 7 bases. The CDR3 extends over 20 amino acids. The germline CDR1 and CDR2 sequences are GEAIGNYY and EKD. DNA for the CDR3: TGTGCCTGTGACACCCCCGGGGGATCCCCCCTATCCTGGAACACCCGACAGATGTTTTTC. This encodes CACDTPGGSPLSWNTRQMFF.

This clone came up a few times. The protein in TCRdb stems from a much larger clone and differs at residue 9 from this DNA's translation, likely a read error; here the protein is translated from the DNA. Other DNA variants within this sample encode the same CDR3. V and J are TRDV2 and TRDJ1; TRDD3 is a possible D gene (5 bases). V lost 0 bases, J lost 0 bases, and 16 bases lay in between. The CDR3 has 17 residues. The germline V gene encodes CDR1 GEAIGNYY and CDR2 EKD. The CDR3 sequence: CACDTVGVRLYTDKLIF. CDR3 DNA: TGTGCCTGTGACACCGTTGGGGTCCGATTATACACCGATAAACTCATCTTT.

About this clone: A far larger clone is one base from this, pointing to a likely read error. The same CDR3 is also encoded by other DNA sequences in this sample. This chain connects TRDV2 to TRDJ1; 13 nucleotides line up with TRDD3. The CDR3 covers 18 residues. Trimming cost V 7 bases and J 0 bases; bases outside gene matches: 13. CDR1 is GEAIGNYY, CDR2 EKD, per germline. The CDR3 nucleotides read TGTGCCTGCGACGTACTGGGGGATACGGAGGGGCACACCGATAAACTCATCTTT. As protein: CACDVLGDTEGHTDKLIF.

This clone was observed a few times. A far larger clone is a single base away, which makes a read error likely. Other DNA sequences in this specimen translate into the identical CDR3. The CDR3 loop is CACDILGDTRDRKDVYTDKLIF. The CDR3 DNA reads TGTGCCTGTGACATTCTGGGGGATACGCGGGATCGCAAGGACGTTTACACCGATAAACTCATCTTT. The chain employs TRDV2 and TRDJ1; 12 nucleotides agree with TRDD3. This CDR3 comprises 22 residues. Losses at the gene ends were 2 bases for V and 0 bases for J; bases not matched to a gene: 21. The germline V gene encodes CDR1 GEAIGNYY and CDR2 EKD.

This clone was seen a handful of times. TCRdb assigns this DNA the protein of a much larger clone, which departs from its translation at residue 6; this likely reflects a read error, and the protein shown comes from translating the DNA. V gene TRDV2 combines with J gene TRDJ1; 13 bases are shared with TRDD3. J lost 0 bases, V lost 0 bases, and 6 bases had no gene match. Germline V gene lookup returns CDR1 GEAIGNYY and CDR2 EKD. The CDR3 is 18 residues long. The DNA for the CDR3 is TGTGCCTGTGACACCTTTTCGACTGGGGGATACGACACCGATAAACTCATCTTT. Its protein is CACDTFSTGGYDTDKLIF.

This clone is medium-sized. This sequence joins TRDV2 and TRDJ1, with 13 bases fitting TRDD3. CDR3 size: 18 residues. Germline loops: CDR1 GEAIGNYY, CDR2 EKD. Trimming cost V 0 bases and J 2 bases; bases outside gene matches: 8. The CDR3 DNA sequence: TGTGCCTGTGACACCCTGCTACTGGGGGATACGCCAACCGATAAACTCATCTTT. Translating it yields CACDTLLLGDTPTDKLIF.

This clone is medium-sized by share. This chain links TRDV2 with TRDJ1; 12 nucleotides agree with TRDD3. The CDR3 loop spans 20 amino acids. Germline V gene sequence: CDR1 GEAIGNYY, CDR2 EKD. V trimming: 0 bases; J trimming: 4 bases; junction bases outside the gene matches: 17. CDR3 nucleotides: TGTGCCTGTGACACCCTTAGACTGGGGGATACTCACCGTCTAGTCGATAAACTCATCTTT. Its protein is CACDTLRLGDTHRLVDKLIF.

Note on this clone: A read error may be the cause here, since a much bigger clone is one base away. The same CDR3 can be traced to other DNA sequences in this sample. This chain joins TRDV2 and TRDJ1; 7 positions agree with TRDD3. V shed 6 bases and J 0 bases; nucleotides not matched to a gene: 9. Germline CDR1 GEAIGNYY, CDR2 EKD. The CDR3 consists of 15 residues. In DNA form, the CDR3 reads TGTGCCTGTTTCGGGATACACGAATACACCGATAAACTCATCTTT. It yields the protein CACFGIHEYTDKLIF.

This chain joins TRDV2 and TRDJ1, with 9 bases aligning to TRDD3. The CDR3 spans 15 residues. From germline, CDR1 is GEAIGNYY and CDR2 EKD. V gave up 6 bases and J gave up 1 base; unmatched junction bases: 8. CDR3 protein: CACFSLGDSTDKLIF. CDR3 in DNA: TGTGCCTGTTTTTCTCTGGGGGATTCCACCGATAAACTCATCTTT.

By share, this clone ranks as medium-sized (0.01 to 0.1%). J is TRDJ1 and V is TRDV2, with 10 bases that match TRDD3. The CDR3 spans 18 residues. CDR1 and CDR2 (germline): GEAIGNYY, EKD. Trimming cost V 0 bases and J 0 bases; bases outside gene matches: 9. The CDR3 nucleotides are TGTGCCTGTGACACCGTTGGGACTGGGGGATTGTACACCGATAAACTCATCTTT. It is translated as CACDTVGTGGLYTDKLIF.

The chain couples TRDV2 to TRDJ1; a weak D match, TRDD3 (6 bases). Germline CDR1 is GEAIGNYY and CDR2 is EKD. Trimming cost V 1 base and J 3 bases, with 17 bases left between them. The CDR3 sequence is 16 residues long. CDR3 sequence reads: CACDTVGAPVPDKLIF. DNA for the CDR3: TGTGCCTGTGACACGGTGGGGGCCCCCGTACCCGATAAACTCATCTTT.

Notes on this clone: Given a much more abundant clone one base away, this may be a read error. The same CDR3 also results from other DNA sequences found in this sample. V gene TRDV2 combines with J gene TRDJ1, with D unclear. V dropped 1 base and J dropped 0 bases, with 14 bases sitting between them. The germline V gene encodes CDR1 GEAIGNYY and CDR2 EKD. The CDR3 has 16 residues. CDR3 protein: CACDTVDRLYTDKLIF. The CDR3, as DNA: TGTGCCTGTGACACTGTAGATCGGTTATACACCGATAAACTCATCTTT.

This clone has at least ten counts. Since a far larger clone is one base different, this is likely a read error. Other nucleotide sequences from this sample produce the same CDR3. The DNA for the CDR3 is TGTGCCTGTGACACAGTGGGGGCGTACACCGATAAACTCATCTTT. Amino acid sequence: CACDTVGAYTDKLIF. The chain uses TRDV2 and TRDJ1; D may be TRDD3 (6 bases). From germline, CDR1 is GEAIGNYY and CDR2 EKD. The CDR3 has 15 amino acids. V was cut by 1 base and J by 0 bases, with 11 bases left in between.

This clone was detected a few times. V and J are TRDV2 and TRDJ1; the match to TRDD3 covers 9 bases. CDR1 and CDR2 (germline): GEAIGNYY, EKD. Losses at the gene ends were 1 base for V and 1 base for J; bases not matched to a gene: 6. There are 16 residues in the CDR3. CDR3: CACDTVLGESTDKLIF. CDR3 sequence (DNA): TGTGCCTGTGACACGGTACTGGGGGAGTCCACCGATAAACTCATCTTT.

Details on this clone: TCRdb lists the protein of a much larger clone for this DNA, which differs at residue 3, so this is likely a read error; the protein given here is translated from the DNA itself. This sequence joins TRDV2 and TRDJ1; 13 bases are shared with TRDD3. The CDR3 spans 18 residues. Germline CDR1 is GEAIGNYY and CDR2 is EKD. Written as DNA, the CDR3 is TGTGCCCGTGACACCGTTTCGACTGGGGGATACGACACCGATAAACTCATCTTT. It yields the protein CARDTVSTGGYDTDKLIF.

On this clone itself: This could be a read error, since a much larger clone is one nucleotide away. Other DNA sequences in this specimen translate into the identical CDR3. This chain joins TRDV2 and TRDJ3, with TRDD3 as a possible D gene (5 bases). Trimming cost V 1 base and J 2 bases, with 14 bases left between them. CDR1 GEAIGNYY and CDR2 EKD come from the germline V gene. CDR3 length: 18 amino acids. The CDR3 sequence: CACDTVGDLPWDTRQMFF. The CDR3 coding sequence is TGTGCCTGTGACACAGTCGGGGACCTCCCCTGGGACACCCGACAGATGTTTTTC.

A remark on this clone: The protein TCRdb gives is from a much larger clone and does not agree with this DNA's translation at residue 8, likely a read error; the protein shown here comes from the DNA. The rearrangement links TRDV2 to TRDJ1; 10 nucleotides match TRDD3. This CDR3 region has 20 residues. Trimming took 1 base from V and 1 from J; bases not matched to a gene: 17. Looked up from germline, CDR1 is GEAIGNYY and CDR2 is EKD. The CDR3 DNA reads TGTGCCTGTGACACGGTCTATGAGGGGGATACGCGGGGGGCCACCGATAAACTCATCTTT. The encoded protein is CACDTVYEGDTRGATDKLIF.

This clone was detected ten times or more. The gene calls are TRDV2 and TRDJ1; the match to TRDD3 covers 9 bases. Germline CDR1 and CDR2: GEAIGNYY and EKD. Unmatched junction bases numbered 13, after V lost 3 bases and J lost 0 bases. The CDR3 has 18 residues. CDR3 nucleotides: TGTGCCTGTGACCCCCTACTGGGGGACACCTCGTACACCGATAAACTCATCTTT. Amino acids: CACDPLLGDTSYTDKLIF.

With regard to this clone: A much more abundant neighbour one base away suggests this may be a read error. At the DNA level, this CDR3 is encoded by other sequences in the same sample as well. The V call is TRDV2, the J call TRDJ3, with 10 bases matching TRDD3. From germline, CDR1 is GEAIGNYY and CDR2 EKD. The CDR3 is 19 amino acids. V lost 0 bases, J lost 7 bases, and 11 bases stayed unmatched. CDR3 sequence reads: CACDTVTGGSSRDTRQMFF. The DNA of the CDR3 is TGTGCCTGTGACACCGTAACTGGGGGATCCTCCCGTGACACCCGACAGATGTTTTTC.

This clone has only a few counts. This likely reflects a read error, since a far larger clone is one base away. This same CDR3 is encoded by further DNA sequences in the sample. The J gene is TRDJ1, the V gene TRDV2; D perhaps matches TRDD3 (5 bases). The CDR3 has 17 residues. The germline CDR1 and CDR2 sequences are GEAIGNYY and EKD. CDR3 residues: CACDTVGVGLYTDKLIF. Written as DNA, the CDR3 is TGTGCCTGTGACACCGTTGGGGTCGGATTATACACAGATAAACTCATCTTT.

This clone was picked up a small number of times. Only one base separates this from a far larger clonotype, so it likely reflects a read error. Other DNA sequences in this sample translate to the same CDR3. The chain uses TRDV2 and TRDJ1; 7 bases fit TRDD3. Trimming took 7 bases from V and 0 from J; bases not matched to a gene: 13. The CDR3 has 16 amino acids. The V gene's germline CDR1 is GEAIGNYY and CDR2 EKD. The CDR3 DNA reads TGTGCCTGCGACGCTATGGGGGACATGTACACCGATAAACTCATCTTT. Translation: CACDAMGDMYTDKLIF.

In this sample, this clone is medium-sized. With only one base between it and a far larger clone, this is likely a read error. The J gene is TRDJ1, the V gene TRDV2; D might be TRDD3 (6 bases). The CDR3 runs 17 residues. Trimming left V 2 bases short and J 3 bases short, with 21 bases between. The V gene's germline CDR1 is GEAIGNYY and CDR2 EKD. The CDR3 DNA follows: TGTGCCTGTGACAAAGTGGGGGCTCCAGTTGTGGCCGATAAACTCATCTTT. Its protein product is CACDKVGAPVVADKLIF.

This clone was observed a few times. This likely came from a read error, as a far larger clone is one base away. The identical CDR3 is also encoded by other nucleotide sequences in the sample. The chain joins TRDV2 to TRDJ3; the match to TRDD3 covers 7 bases. V shed 2 bases, J shed 2 bases, and the junction held 8 bases outside the gene matches. Germline loops: CDR1 GEAIGNYY, CDR2 EKD. CDR3 length: 18 amino acids. The CDR3, as DNA: TGTGCCTGTGACATACTAGGGGATAGTACCTGGGACACCCGACAGATGTTTTTC. Protein sequence: CACDILGDSTWDTRQMFF.

By share of the sample, this clone is medium-sized. The chain recombines TRDV2 with TRDJ1; TRDD3 aligns across 10 bases. The germline V gene encodes CDR1 GEAIGNYY and CDR2 EKD. V shed 1 base and J 3 bases; nucleotides not matched to a gene: 7. The CDR3 is 16 amino acids. The chain's CDR3 is CACDTLGDKKPDKLIF. The CDR3 DNA follows: TGTGCCTGTGACACGCTGGGGGATAAAAAACCCGATAAACTCATCTTT.

Details on this clone: TCRdb's protein for this DNA is that of a much larger clone and differs from the translation at residue 14, likely a read error; the protein shown is the DNA translation. The chain is built from TRDV2 and TRDJ1; the match to TRDD3 covers 7 bases. There are 17 residues in the CDR3. In germline, CDR1 is GEAIGNYY, CDR2 EKD. Here the CDR3 reads CACDTVGDPEDTDRLIF. The CDR3 DNA reads TGTGCCTGTGACACGGTGGGGGACCCCGAGGACACCGATAGACTCATCTTT.

A few counts support this clone. This sequence is one base from a far larger clone and is likely a read error. This same CDR3 is encoded by further DNA sequences in the sample. The CDR3 loop reads CACDRISTGGFRTDKLIF. The CDR3 DNA reads TGTGCCTGCGACAGGATTTCAACTGGGGGATTTCGCACCGATAAACTCATCTTT. J is TRDJ1 and V is TRDV2, with 10 positions matching TRDD3. CDR1 GEAIGNYY and CDR2 EKD come from the germline V gene. The CDR3 sequence is 18 residues long.